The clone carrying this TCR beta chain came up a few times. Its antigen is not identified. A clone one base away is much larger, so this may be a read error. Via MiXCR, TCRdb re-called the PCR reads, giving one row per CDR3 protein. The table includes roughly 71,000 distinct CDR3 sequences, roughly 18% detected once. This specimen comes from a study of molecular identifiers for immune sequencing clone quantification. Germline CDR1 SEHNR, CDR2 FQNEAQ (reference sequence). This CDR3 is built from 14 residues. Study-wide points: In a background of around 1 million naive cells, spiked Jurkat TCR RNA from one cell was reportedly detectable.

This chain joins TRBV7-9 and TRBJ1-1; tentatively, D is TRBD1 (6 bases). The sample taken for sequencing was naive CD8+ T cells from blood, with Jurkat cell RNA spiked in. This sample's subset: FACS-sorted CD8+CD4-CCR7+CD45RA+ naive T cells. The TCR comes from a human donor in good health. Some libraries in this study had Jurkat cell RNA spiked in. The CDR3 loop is CAGSLDRLNTEAFF. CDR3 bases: TGTGCCGGCAGCTTGGACAGACTGAACACTGAAGCTTTCTTT.